Presented here are 19 T cell receptor beta chains from one specimen sequenced in a study of control samples from healthy donors and cancer patients. Profiled with immunoSEQ multiplex PCR; TCRdb holds only in-frame clones, not every one. The profile shows around 180,000 clones, 88% of them singletons. The sequenced material came from blood. These receptors were obtained from a woman aged 25 to 39 in good health.

The V and J genes are TRBV19 and TRBJ2-3, with D perhaps TRBD1 (6 bases). V gave up 4 bases and J gave up 0 bases, with 11 bases separating them. The CDR3 runs 15 residues. CDR1 and CDR2 from the germline V gene are LNHDA and SQIVND (reference sequence). The CDR3 DNA reads TGTGCCAGTAGTAGAGGACAGCCTAGCACAGATACGCAGTATTTT. Encoded protein: CASSRGQPSTDTQYF.

This clone was recorded only once. The chain couples TRBV14 to TRBJ2-1; 12 bases line up with TRBD2. Germline trimming cut 3 bases from V and 6 bases from J; bases unmatched to any gene: 6. The germline V gene has CDR1 SGHDN and CDR2 FVKESK. This CDR3 is 16 amino acids long. CDR3 residues: CASSQSRTSGINEQFF. CDR3 in DNA: TGTGCCAGCAGCCAGTCTCGGACTAGCGGGATCAATGAGCAGTTCTTC.

The CDR3 sequence: CASSLYDWARGSPTDTQYF. In DNA, the CDR3 is TGTGCCAGCAGCTTATATGATTGGGCCAGGGGGAGCCCCACAGATACGCAGTATTTT. The V gene is TRBV7-9, the J gene TRBJ2-3; 7 bases are shared with TRBD1. The CDR3 contains 19 residues. The V and J ends lost 2 bases and 2 bases, in that order; junction bases with no gene match: 16. Per the germline V gene, CDR1 is SEHNR and CDR2 is FQNEAQ (reference sequence).

The chain employs TRBV28 and TRBJ1-5, with TRBD1 matching over 10 bases. CDR1 MDHEN and CDR2 SYDVKM come from the germline V gene. J was trimmed by 7 bases and V by 5 bases; bases with no gene match: 8. This CDR3 has 15 amino acids. CDR3 DNA: TGTGCCAGCAGTAGGGTGGGGACAGGGGTCCAGCCCCAGCATTTT. Protein sequence: CASSRVGTGVQPQHF.

The table lists this clone with a few counts. The chain joins TRBV7-9 to TRBJ2-7, with D uncertain. Per the germline V gene, CDR1 is SEHNR and CDR2 is FQNEAQ (reference sequence). The V end was cut by 1 base, the J end by 2 bases, with 3 bases between. This CDR3 contains 12 residues. The CDR3 sequence is CASSLVAYEQYF. The CDR3 coding sequence is TGTGCCAGCAGCTTAGTCGCCTACGAGCAGTACTTC.

This rearrangement joins TRBV27 to TRBJ2-7; TRBD1 matches at 11 bases. This CDR3 has 18 amino acids. Germline V gene lookup returns CDR1 MNHEY and CDR2 SMNVEV (reference sequence). V lost 4 bases to trimming and J lost 5 bases; unmatched junction nucleotides: 16. Written as DNA, the CDR3 is TGTGCCAGCAGTTCCCCGGACAGGGGGCCCGCGGGAGTCCACGAGCAGTACTTC. This sequence encodes CASSSPDRGPAGVHEQYF.

This clone was detected only a few times. The gene calls are TRBV19 and TRBJ1-6; D call uncertain. Trimming shortened V by 5 bases and J by 6 bases, and 17 bases separated the two germline ends. The CDR3 loop spans 16 amino acids. Germline V gives CDR1 LNHDA, CDR2 SQIVND (reference sequence). CDR3 bases: TGTGCCAGTAGTCCGTATGCCAGTGGCTCTAATTCACCCCTCCACTTT. Translated: CASSPYASGSNSPLHF.

This rearrangement joins TRBV7-8 to TRBJ2-5, with 16 bases matching TRBD2. CDR3 length equals 18 residues. CDR1 and CDR2 (germline): SGHVS, FQNEAQ. The ends lost 5 bases at V and 2 bases at J; junction bases unmatched: 8. CDR3 DNA: TGTGCCAGCAGCATGGGACTAGCGGGAGGGCCGTTTCAAGAGACCCAGTACTTC. It translates to CASSMGLAGGPFQETQYF.

CDR3 sequence reads: CASSYGQNSGANVLTF. The CDR3 nucleotides read TGCGCCAGCAGCTATGGACAAAACTCTGGGGCCAACGTCCTGACTTTC. The gene calls are TRBV5-1 and TRBJ2-6, with a tentative D call TRBD1 (5 bases). Germline V gene lookup returns CDR1 SGHRS and CDR2 YFSETQ. Trimming removed 3 bases from V and 0 bases from J, with 10 bases in between. The CDR3 is made up of 16 amino acids.

This clone was detected once. V gene TRBV5-1 combines with J gene TRBJ1-6; D is undetermined. Trimming cost V 0 bases and J 7 bases, with 8 bases left between them. This CDR3 is built from 14 residues. The germline V gene has CDR1 SGHRS and CDR2 YFSETQ. The CDR3, as DNA: TGCGCCAGCAGCTTGGAGGCACTGAATTCACCCCTCCACTTT. It encodes CASSLEALNSPLHF.

This chain links TRBV5-1 with TRBJ2-5; D is perhaps TRBD2 (5 bases). The CDR3 loop spans 13 amino acids. Deletions cut 7 bases from V and 1 base from J, with 11 bases between. Germline V gene sequence: CDR1 SGHRS, CDR2 YFSETQ. The CDR3 spells CASRLEGQETQYF. DNA for the CDR3: TGCGCCAGCCGGTTAGAGGGCCAAGAGACCCAGTACTTC.

The DNA of the CDR3 is TGTGCCACCAGCAGAGATTTTGGCGATGAGCAGTTCTTC. This encodes CATSRDFGDEQFF. The chain carries TRBV15 and TRBJ2-1; D not certain. The V end lost 0 bases, the J end lost 8 bases, and 8 bases lay between the germline ends. The germline V gene encodes CDR1 LNHNV and CDR2 YYDKDF (reference sequence). The CDR3 totals 13 residues.

The genes are TRBV6-2 or TRBV6-3 and TRBJ2-2; no clear D. The germline CDR1 and CDR2 sequences are MNHEY and SVGEGT. Deletions cut 2 bases from V and 4 bases from J, with 5 bases between. The length of the CDR3 is 13 residues. Here the CDR3 reads CASSYRPTGELFF. In DNA, the CDR3 is TGTGCCAGCAGTTACCGACCCACCGGGGAGCTGTTTTTT.

This clone was observed a single time. V usage is TRBV5-6 and J usage is TRBJ2-1, with D perhaps being TRBD1 or TRBD2 (6 bases each). Trimming cost V 0 bases and J 8 bases, with 15 bases left between them. The CDR3 is 15 amino acids. Germline lookup yields CDR1 SGHDT and CDR2 YYEEEE. The CDR3 DNA reads as TGTGCCAGCAGCTTGGCAGGGGACGGAGGGTATGAGCAGTTCTTC. This sequence encodes CASSLAGDGGYEQFF.

V and J are TRBV27 and TRBJ1-2, with D unclear. The CDR3 consists of 11 residues. Trimming took off 10 bases at V and 4 bases at J, with 10 bases between the two ends. Germline V gene data show CDR1 as MNHEY and CDR2 as SMNVEV (reference sequence). The CDR3 DNA reads as TGTGCCACCTCGGAGGGCTATGGCTACACCTTC. This encodes CATSEGYGYTF.

The chain uses TRBV24-1 and TRBJ2-2; no reliable D call. Germline V gene sequence: CDR1 KGHDR, CDR2 SFDVKD. Trimming stripped 2 bases from V and 3 bases from J, with 3 bases between. The CDR3 has 13 residues. The CDR3 DNA sequence: TGTGCCACCAGTGATTGGTACACCGGGGAGCTGTTTTTT. Protein: CATSDWYTGELFF.

This clone was seen just once. This chain uses TRBV9 with TRBJ2-3; 10 nucleotides line up with TRBD1. The V and J ends lost 5 bases and 0 bases, in that order; junction bases with no gene match: 3. The germline V gene encodes CDR1 SGDLS and CDR2 YYNGEE. This CDR3 contains 15 residues. CDR3 coding DNA: TGTGCCAGCAGACGACAGGGGGCTAGCACAGATACGCAGTATTTT. It encodes CASRRQGASTDTQYF. Full variable domain (outside the CDR3, taken from reference TRBV9 and TRBJ2-3): DSGVTQTPKHLITATGQRVTLRCSPRSGDLSVYWYQQSLDQGLQFLIQYYNGEERAKGNILERFSAQQFPDLHSELNLSSLELGDSALYFCASRRQGASTDTQYFGPGTRLTVL.

The chain combines TRBV6-5 with TRBJ1-2; 8 nucleotides match TRBD1. The CDR3 is 11 residues long. CDR1 is MNHEY and CDR2 is SVGAGI in the germline V gene. Trimming at V came to 7 bases and at J to 7 bases, leaving 2 bases not matched to a gene. The CDR3 DNA is TGTGCCAGCACCGACAGGGGTGGCTACACCTTC. Protein sequence: CASTDRGGYTF.

This chain joins TRBV12-1 and TRBJ2-1; TRBD2, the D gene given by the table, was not confirmed from the DNA. TRBV12-1 is listed as a pseudogene. The CDR3 runs to 20 residues. The DNA for the CDR3 is TGTGCCAGCAGCTTTGGCCTATTGGACCCCTGGAGCGGGAGGAACAATGAGCAGTTCTTC. Translated, it gives CASSFGLLDPWSGRNNEQFF.